These 5 T cell receptor beta chains were all obtained from the same sample, sequenced in a study of CD8 T cells in ankylosing spondylitis. MiXCR was run by TCRdb on the 5' RACE reads, yielding one entry per CDR3 protein. The table lists about 150,000 distinct CDR3 sequences, 40% to 50% of them singletons, with 13% to 15% in the top ten. The sample consisted of synovial fluid, either unsorted or a sorted T cell fraction (not recorded which). Receptor source: a male donor with ankylosing spondylitis.

CDR3 in DNA: TGTGCCAGCAGCCTAAAGGACAGGGGAGGCAATCAGCCCCAGCATTTT. The encoded protein is CASSLKDRGGNQPQHF. V is TRBV5-6 and J is TRBJ1-5, with 9 bases that match TRBD1. CDR1 is SGHDT and CDR2 is YYEEEE in the germline V gene. The V gene end was trimmed by 4 bases and the J gene end by 2 bases; junction bases not matched to a gene: 7. The CDR3 covers 16 residues.

The CDR3: CASSLERGTTDTQYF. The CDR3 DNA reads TGTGCCAGCAGCTTAGAACGTGGCACTACAGATACGCAGTATTTT. The chain couples TRBV7-6 to TRBJ2-3, with D hard to call. Trimming removed 1 base at V and 3 bases at J, with 11 bases between. This CDR3 is 15 amino acids long. Germline assignment: CDR1 SGHVS and CDR2 FNYEAQ.

This clonotype has more than one count but fewer than ten. V is TRBV4-1 and J is TRBJ1-2; a weak D match, TRBD1 (5 bases). The CDR3 runs 15 residues. CDR1 and CDR2 from the germline V gene are MGHRA and YSYEKL. V was shortened by 1 base and J by 1 base, with 10 bases between the two germline ends. CDR3 nucleotides: TGCGCCAGCAGCCAAGTGGGGGACCATAACTATGGCTACACCTTC. This encodes CASSQVGDHNYGYTF.

The chain has TRBV27 and TRBJ2-4; D is unclear. The CDR3 runs to 13 residues. V lost 10 bases and J 3 bases, leaving 13 bases between the germline ends. The germline gives CDR1 MNHEY, CDR2 SMNVEV (reference sequence). This CDR3 reads CANLQDNKNIQYF. The DNA of the CDR3 is TGTGCCAACCTTCAGGATAACAAAAACATTCAGTACTTC.

This clonotype was observed a handful of times. The V call is TRBV7-3, the J call TRBJ2-7; 9 positions match TRBD2. With 0 bases clipped from V and 6 bases from J, the junction kept 6 bases outside the gene matches. The CDR3 has 15 amino acids. Germline V gene data show CDR1 as SGHTA and CDR2 as FQGTGA. In DNA, the CDR3 is TGTGCCAGCAGCTTAACTAGCGGGAGTGGGAGCGAGCAGTACTTC. Its protein product is CASSLTSGSGSEQYF.